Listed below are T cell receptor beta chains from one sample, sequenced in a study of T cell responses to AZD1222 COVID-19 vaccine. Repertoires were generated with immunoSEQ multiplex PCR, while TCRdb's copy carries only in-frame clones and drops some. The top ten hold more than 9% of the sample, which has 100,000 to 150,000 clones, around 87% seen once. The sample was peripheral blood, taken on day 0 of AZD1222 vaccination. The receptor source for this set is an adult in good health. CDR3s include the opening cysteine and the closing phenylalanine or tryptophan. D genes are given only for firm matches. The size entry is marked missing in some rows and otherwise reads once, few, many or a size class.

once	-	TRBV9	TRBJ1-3	CASSPTRSGNTIYF	TGTGCCAGCAGCCCCACACGCTCTGGAAACACCATATATTTT
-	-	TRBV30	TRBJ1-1	CACWTGSSGAFF	TGTGCCTGTTGGACGGGGTCATCAGGGGCTTTCTTT
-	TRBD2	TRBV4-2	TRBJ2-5	CASSQFETSGETQYF	TGTGCCAGCAGCCAATTCGAGACTAGCGGAGAGACCCAGTACTTC
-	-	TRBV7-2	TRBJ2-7	CASSSQMGPYEQYF	TGTGCCAGCAGCTCCCAGATGGGCCCCTACGAGCAGTACTTC
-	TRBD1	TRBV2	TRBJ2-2	CASSFDRANTGELFF	TGTGCCAGCAGTTTTGACAGGGCGAACACCGGGGAGCTGTTTTTT
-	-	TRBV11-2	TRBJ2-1	CASSSKDVSGEQFF	TGTGCCAGCAGCTCAAAGGACGTTTCAGGGGAGCAGTTCTTC
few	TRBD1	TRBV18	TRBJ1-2	CASSPPSTGRLRVNYGYTF	TGTGCCAGCTCACCACCGTCGACAGGGCGATTAAGGGTCAACTATGGCTACACCTTC
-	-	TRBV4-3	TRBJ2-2	CASSQGNRATGELFF	TGCGCCAGCAGCCAAGGGAACAGGGCGACCGGGGAGCTGTTTTTT
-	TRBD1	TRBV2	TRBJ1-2	CASSAQQGARGEYTF	TGTGCCAGCAGTGCCCAACAGGGGGCTAGGGGTGAATACACCTTC
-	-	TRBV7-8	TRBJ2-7	CASSLQDSYYEQYF	TGTGCCAGCAGCTTACAAGACAGCTATTACGAGCAGTACTTC
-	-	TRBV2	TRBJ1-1	CASSRDFGSGTEAFF	TGTGCCAGCAGTAGGGACTTCGGGAGTGGCACTGAAGCTTTCTTT
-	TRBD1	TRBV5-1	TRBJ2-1	CASSPGQGFSYNEQFF	TGCGCCAGCAGCCCGGGACAGGGGTTCTCCTACAATGAGCAGTTCTTC
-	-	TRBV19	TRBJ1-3	CASSIRQGSSGNTIYF	TGTGCCAGTAGTATCCGACAAGGTTCCTCTGGAAACACCATATATTTT
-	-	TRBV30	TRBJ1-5	CAWRIGYQPQHF	TGTGCCTGGAGAATTGGTTATCAGCCCCAGCATTTT
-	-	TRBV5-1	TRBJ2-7	CASSLQGTQSYEQYF	TGCGCCAGCAGCTTGCAGGGGACTCAGTCCTACGAGCAGTACTTC
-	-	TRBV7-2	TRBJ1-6	CASSLWPRPLHF	TGTGCCAGCAGCTTATGGCCGAGGCCCCTCCACTTT
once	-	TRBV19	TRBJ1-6	CASSGGPGGNSPLHF	TGTGCCAGTAGCGGTGGACCCGGAGGTAATTCACCCCTCCACTTT
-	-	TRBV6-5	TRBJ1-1	CASTKGELNTEAFF	TGTGCCAGCACTAAGGGGGAGTTGAACACTGAAGCTTTCTTT
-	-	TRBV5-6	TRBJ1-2	CASTFGGNYGYTF	TGTGCCAGCACCTTCGGGGGAAACTATGGCTACACCTTC
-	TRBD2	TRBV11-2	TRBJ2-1	CASSPIPGLVEQFF	TGTGCCAGCAGTCCAATACCGGGACTAGTGGAGCAGTTCTTC
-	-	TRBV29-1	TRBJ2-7	CSVGPRVGSYEQYF	TGCAGCGTTGGCCCGAGGGTCGGGAGCTACGAGCAGTACTTC
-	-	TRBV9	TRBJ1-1	CASNREGSRGTEAFF	TGTGCCAGCAACCGAGAGGGTTCCCGCGGGACTGAAGCTTTCTTT
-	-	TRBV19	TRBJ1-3	CASSIVHYSGNTIYF	TGTGCCAGTAGTATAGTGCATTACTCTGGAAACACCATATATTTT
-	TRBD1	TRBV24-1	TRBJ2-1	CATSETGGYNEQFF	TGTGCCACCAGTGAGACAGGGGGCTACAATGAGCAGTTCTTC
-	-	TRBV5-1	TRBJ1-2	CASSLGGTNYGYTF	TGCGCCAGCAGCTTGGGAGGAACTAACTATGGCTACACCTTC
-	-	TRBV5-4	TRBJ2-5	CASSLTRGDQETQYF	TGTGCCAGCAGCTTAACCAGGGGGGACCAAGAGACCCAGTACTTC
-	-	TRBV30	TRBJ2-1	CAWSDNEQFF	TGTGCCTGGAGCGACAATGAGCAGTTCTTC
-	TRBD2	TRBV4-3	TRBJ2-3	CASSQDSGLNTQYF	TGCGCCAGCAGCCAAGATAGCGGGTTAAATACGCAGTATTTT
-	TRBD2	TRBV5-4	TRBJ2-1	CASSLGRGVYNEQFF	TGTGCCAGCAGCTTGGGGCGGGGGGTATACAATGAGCAGTTCTTC
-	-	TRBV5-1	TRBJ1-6	CASKEDGTSSPLHF	TGCGCCAGCAAAGAGGACGGGACATCTTCACCCCTCCACTTT
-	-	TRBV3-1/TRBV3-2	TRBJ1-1	CASSQETTLGTEAFF	TGTGCCAGCAGCCAAGAGACCACGCTGGGCACTGAAGCTTTCTTT
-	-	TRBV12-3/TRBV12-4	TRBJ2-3	CASSLGEENTQYF	TGTGCCAGCAGTTTAGGCGAAGAAAATACGCAGTATTTT
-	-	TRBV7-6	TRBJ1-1	CASSSDTSMNTEAFF	TGTGCCAGCAGCTCTGACACGAGTATGAACACTGAAGCTTTCTTT
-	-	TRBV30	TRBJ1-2	CAWSVIVGGGSYTF	TGTGCCTGGAGTGTAATAGTAGGTGGGGGGAGCTACACCTTC
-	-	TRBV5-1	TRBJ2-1	CASSTGLLNEQFF	TGCGCCAGCAGCACAGGACTTCTCAATGAGCAGTTCTTC
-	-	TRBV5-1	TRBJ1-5	CASSQGSNQPQHF	TGCGCCAGCAGCCAGGGTAGCAATCAGCCCCAGCATTTT
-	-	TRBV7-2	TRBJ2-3	CASSGGQGSADTQYF	TGTGCCAGCAGCGGGGGGCAGGGGAGCGCAGATACGCAGTATTTT
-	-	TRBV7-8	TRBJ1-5	CASSLGHTGNQPQHF	TGTGCCAGCAGCTTAGGGCACACCGGGAATCAGCCCCAGCATTTT
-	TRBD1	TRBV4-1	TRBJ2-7	CASSPRDRGPYEQYF	TGCGCCAGCAGCCCCCGGGACAGGGGACCTTACGAGCAGTACTTC
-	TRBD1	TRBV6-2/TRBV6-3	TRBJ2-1	CASSYHPPTGGKSNEQFF	TGTGCCAGCAGTTACCACCCCCCGACAGGGGGCAAATCAAATGAGCAGTTCTTC
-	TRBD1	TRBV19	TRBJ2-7	CASSSHQGGSASKQYF	TGTGCCAGTAGTTCTCATCAAGGGGGCTCCGCTTCGAAGCAGTACTTC
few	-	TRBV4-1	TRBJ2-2	CASSRNTGVDGELFF	TGCGCCAGCAGCCGAAATACGGGAGTGGACGGGGAGCTGTTTTTT
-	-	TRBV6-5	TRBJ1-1	CASTETGLATEAFF	TGTGCCAGCACCGAGACAGGCTTGGCCACTGAAGCTTTCTTT
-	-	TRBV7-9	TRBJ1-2	CASSSERARDRRWGYTF	TGTGCCAGCAGCTCCGAGAGGGCCCGCGACAGGCGGTGGGGCTACACCTTC
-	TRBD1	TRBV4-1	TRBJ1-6	CASSQAGTGDSPLHF	TGCGCCAGCAGCCAAGCCGGGACAGGGGATTCACCCCTCCACTTT
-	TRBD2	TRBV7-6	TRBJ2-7	CASSLGPQRGSYEQYF	TGTGCCAGCAGCTTAGGACCACAGCGGGGTTCCTACGAGCAGTACTTC
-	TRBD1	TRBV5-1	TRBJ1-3	CASRRDRGSGNTIYF	TGCGCCAGCAGGCGGGACAGGGGCTCTGGAAACACCATATATTTT
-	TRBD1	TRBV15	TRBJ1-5	CATSREPNRGLNNQPQHF	TGTGCCACCAGCAGAGAACCTAACAGGGGGCTAAACAATCAGCCCCAGCATTTT
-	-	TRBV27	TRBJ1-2	CATSHGPAYGYTF	TGTGCCACCTCCCATGGCCCCGCCTATGGCTACACCTTC
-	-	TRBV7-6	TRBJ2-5	CASSLVVEETQYF	TGTGCCAGCAGCTTAGTCGTGGAGGAGACCCAGTACTTC
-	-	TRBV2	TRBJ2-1	CASGNNEQFF	TGTGCCAGCGGGAACAATGAGCAGTTCTTC
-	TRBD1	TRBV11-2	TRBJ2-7	CASSLAGQGYEQYF	TGTGCCAGCAGCTTAGCTGGACAGGGCTACGAGCAGTACTTC
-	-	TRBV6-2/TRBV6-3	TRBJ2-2	CASSRNTGELFF	TGTGCCAGCAGCCGTAACACCGGGGAGCTGTTTTTT